This T cell receptor beta chain was profiled in a study of blood T cell repertoires in COVID-19. Study at large: From T cells, B-cell-depleted T cells, or PBMCs came the material, which was cDNA or gDNA.

TCRdb's table, derived via immunoSEQ multiplex PCR, lists solely in-frame clones and lacks some. The sample carries a few hundred thousand clones, around 85% recorded once. Germline V CDR1 and CDR2: LNHDA, SQIVND (reference sequence). This CDR3 spans 15 amino acids. V lost 6 bases to trimming and J lost 0 bases; unmatched junction nucleotides: 7. The sequenced sample was PBMCs or T cells enriched from blood (not recorded which). The receptor was isolated from a woman aged 45-59 years who had recovered from COVID-19. V gene TRBV19 combines with J gene TRBJ1-1, with 7 positions matching TRBD1. The CDR3 spells CASRVDRRLNTEAFF. The CDR3 DNA follows: TGTGCCAGTAGAGTGGACAGGAGGTTGAACACTGAAGCTTTCTTT.